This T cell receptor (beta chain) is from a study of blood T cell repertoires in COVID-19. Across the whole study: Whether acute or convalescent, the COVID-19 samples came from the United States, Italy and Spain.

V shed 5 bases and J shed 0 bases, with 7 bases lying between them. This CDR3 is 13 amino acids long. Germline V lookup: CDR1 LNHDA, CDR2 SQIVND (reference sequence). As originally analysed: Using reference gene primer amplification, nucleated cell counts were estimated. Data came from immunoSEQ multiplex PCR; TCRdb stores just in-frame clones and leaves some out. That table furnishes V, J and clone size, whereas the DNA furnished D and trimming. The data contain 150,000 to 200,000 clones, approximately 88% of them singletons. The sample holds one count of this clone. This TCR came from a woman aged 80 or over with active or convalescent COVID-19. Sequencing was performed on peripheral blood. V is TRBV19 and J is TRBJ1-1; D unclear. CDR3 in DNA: TGTGCCAGTAGTGGAGACTTGAACACTGAAGCTTTCTTT. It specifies CASSGDLNTEAFF.